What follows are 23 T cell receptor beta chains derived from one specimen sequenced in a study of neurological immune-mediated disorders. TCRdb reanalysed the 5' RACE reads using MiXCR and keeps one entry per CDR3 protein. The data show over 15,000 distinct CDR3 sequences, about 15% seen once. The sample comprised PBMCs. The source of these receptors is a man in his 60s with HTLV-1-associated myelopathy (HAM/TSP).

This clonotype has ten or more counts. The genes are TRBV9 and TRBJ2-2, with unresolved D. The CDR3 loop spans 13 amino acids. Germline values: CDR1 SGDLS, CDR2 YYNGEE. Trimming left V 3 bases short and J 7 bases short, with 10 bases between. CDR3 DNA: TGTGCCAGCAGCGGGAATAACCTCGGGGAGCTGTTTTTT. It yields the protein CASSGNNLGELFF.

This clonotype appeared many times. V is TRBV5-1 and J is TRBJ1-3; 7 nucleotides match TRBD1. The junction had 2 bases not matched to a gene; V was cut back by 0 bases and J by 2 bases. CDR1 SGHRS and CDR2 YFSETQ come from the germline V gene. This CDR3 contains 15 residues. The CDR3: CASSLEGTAGNTIYF. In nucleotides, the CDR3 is TGCGCCAGCAGCTTGGAAGGGACAGCTGGAAACACCATATATTTT.

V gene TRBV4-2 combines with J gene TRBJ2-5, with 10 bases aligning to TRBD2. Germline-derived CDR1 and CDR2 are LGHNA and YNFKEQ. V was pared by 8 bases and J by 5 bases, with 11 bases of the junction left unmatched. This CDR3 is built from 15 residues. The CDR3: CASQASGGAGETQYF. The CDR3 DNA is TGTGCCAGCCAGGCGAGCGGGGGGGCCGGCGAGACCCAGTACTTC.

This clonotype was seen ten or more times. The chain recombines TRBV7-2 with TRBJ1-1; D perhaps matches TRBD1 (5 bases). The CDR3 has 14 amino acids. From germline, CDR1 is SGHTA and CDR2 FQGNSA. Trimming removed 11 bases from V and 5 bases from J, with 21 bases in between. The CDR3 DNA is TGTGCCTCAGAACGGGGGGGTGCTGGGACTGAAGCTTTCTTT. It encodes CASERGGAGTEAFF.

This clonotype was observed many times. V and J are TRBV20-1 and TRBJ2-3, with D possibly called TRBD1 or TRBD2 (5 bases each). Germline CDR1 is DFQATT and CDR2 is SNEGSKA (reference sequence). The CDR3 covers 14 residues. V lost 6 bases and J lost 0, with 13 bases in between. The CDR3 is CSARDGRSTDTQYF. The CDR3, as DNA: TGCAGTGCCAGGGACGGAAGAAGCACAGATACGCAGTATTTT.

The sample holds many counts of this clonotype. The CDR3 bases are TGTGCCAGCAGCAAAGTCGGCGACCTAGGCTACGAGCAGTACTTC. As protein: CASSKVGDLGYEQYF. The chain combines TRBV21-1 with TRBJ2-7. TRBV21-1 is termed a pseudogene. This CDR3 is built from 15 residues.

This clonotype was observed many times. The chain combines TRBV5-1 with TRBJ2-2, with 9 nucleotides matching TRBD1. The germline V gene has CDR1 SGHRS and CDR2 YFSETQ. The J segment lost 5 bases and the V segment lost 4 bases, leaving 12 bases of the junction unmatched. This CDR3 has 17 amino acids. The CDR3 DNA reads TGCGCCAGCAGCAACCGGCCCCGACAGGGGGGGACCGGGGAGCTGTTTTTT. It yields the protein CASSNRPRQGGTGELFF.

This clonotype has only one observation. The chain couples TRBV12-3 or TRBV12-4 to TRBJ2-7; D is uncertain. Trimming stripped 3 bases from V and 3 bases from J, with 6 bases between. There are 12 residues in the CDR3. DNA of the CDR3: TGTGCCAGCAGTTTTATAAGCTACGAGCAGTACTTC. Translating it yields CASSFISYEQYF.

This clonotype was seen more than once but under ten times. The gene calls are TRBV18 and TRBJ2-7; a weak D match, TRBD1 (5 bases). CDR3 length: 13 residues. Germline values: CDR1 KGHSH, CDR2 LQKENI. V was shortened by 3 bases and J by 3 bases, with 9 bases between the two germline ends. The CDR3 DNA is TGTGCCAGCTCACCCTCACAGGACTACGAGCAGTACTTC. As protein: CASSPSQDYEQYF.

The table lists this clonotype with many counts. The CDR3, as DNA: TGCAGTGCCAGACCGGGGATCGACTATGGCTACACCTTC. Its protein is CSARPGIDYGYTF. V is TRBV20-1 and J is TRBJ1-2; D gene ambiguous. The V end was cut by 6 bases, the J end by 3 bases, with 14 bases between. This CDR3 is built from 13 residues. The V gene's germline CDR1 is DFQATT and CDR2 SNEGSKA (reference sequence).

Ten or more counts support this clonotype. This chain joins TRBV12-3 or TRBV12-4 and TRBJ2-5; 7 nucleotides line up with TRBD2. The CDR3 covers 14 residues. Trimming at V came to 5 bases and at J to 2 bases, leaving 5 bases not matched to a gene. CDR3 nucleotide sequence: TGTGCCAGCAGTAGGGGACTAACACAAGAGACCCAGTACTTC. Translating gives CASSRGLTQETQYF.

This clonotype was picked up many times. CDR3: CASSDSRGGPDTQYF. The CDR3 region has the DNA TGTGCCAGCAGTGATTCGCGGGGGGGCCCAGATACGCAGTATTTT. This chain connects TRBV25-1 to TRBJ2-3; TRBD2 aligns across 9 bases. Germline V lookup: CDR1 MGHDK, CDR2 SYGVNS. This CDR3 has 15 amino acids. The V segment lost 3 bases and the J segment 4 bases; nucleotides outside the gene matches: 5. The full variable domain, in which reference TRBV25-1 and TRBJ2-3 provide the parts outside the CDR3, is EADIYQTPRYLVIGTGKKITLECSQTMGHDKMYWYQQDPGMELHLIHYSYGVNSTEKGDLSSESTVSRIRTEHFPLTLESARPSHTSQYLCASSDSRGGPDTQYFGPGTRLTVL.

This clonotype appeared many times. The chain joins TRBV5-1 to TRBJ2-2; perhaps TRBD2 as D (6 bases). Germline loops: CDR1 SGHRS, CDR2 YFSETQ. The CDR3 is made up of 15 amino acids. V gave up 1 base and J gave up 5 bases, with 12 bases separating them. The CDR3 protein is CASSLRDGGTGELFF. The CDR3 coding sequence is TGCGCCAGCAGCTTGAGGGACGGAGGGACCGGGGAGCTGTTTTTT.

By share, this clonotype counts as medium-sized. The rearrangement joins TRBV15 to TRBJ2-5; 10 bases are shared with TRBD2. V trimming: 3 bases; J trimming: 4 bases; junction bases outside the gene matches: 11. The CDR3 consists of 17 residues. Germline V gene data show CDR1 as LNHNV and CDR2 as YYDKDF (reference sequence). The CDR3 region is CATSSFSGLATPETQYF. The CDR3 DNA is TGTGCCACCAGCAGCTTTTCGGGACTAGCGACCCCAGAGACCCAGTACTTC.

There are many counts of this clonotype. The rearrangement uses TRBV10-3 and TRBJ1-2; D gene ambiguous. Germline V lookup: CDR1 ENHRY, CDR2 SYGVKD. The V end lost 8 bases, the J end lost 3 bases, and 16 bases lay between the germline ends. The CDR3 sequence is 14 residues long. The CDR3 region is CAIRFRELDYGYTF. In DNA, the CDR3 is TGTGCCATCCGGTTTCGGGAGTTGGACTATGGCTACACCTTC.

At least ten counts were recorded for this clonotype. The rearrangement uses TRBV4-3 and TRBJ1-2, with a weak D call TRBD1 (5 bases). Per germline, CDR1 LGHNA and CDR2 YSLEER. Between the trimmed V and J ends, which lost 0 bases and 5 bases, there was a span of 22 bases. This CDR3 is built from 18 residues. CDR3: CASSQDMPGSVILYGYTF. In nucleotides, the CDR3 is TGCGCCAGCAGCCAAGATATGCCAGGGTCCGTCATCTTATATGGCTACACCTTC.

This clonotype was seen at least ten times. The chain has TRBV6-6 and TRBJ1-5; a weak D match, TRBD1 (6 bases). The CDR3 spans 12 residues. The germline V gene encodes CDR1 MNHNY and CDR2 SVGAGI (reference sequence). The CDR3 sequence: CQAGASNQPQHF. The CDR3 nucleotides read TGTCAGGCGGGGGCGAGCAATCAGCCCCAGCATTTT.

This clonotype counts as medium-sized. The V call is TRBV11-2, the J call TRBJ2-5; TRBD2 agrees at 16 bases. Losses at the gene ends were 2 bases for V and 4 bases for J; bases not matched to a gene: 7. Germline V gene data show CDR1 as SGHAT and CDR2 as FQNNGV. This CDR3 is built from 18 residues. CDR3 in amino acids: CASSLLSGLAGGRETQYF. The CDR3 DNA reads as TGTGCCAGCAGCTTATTATCGGGACTAGCGGGGGGGAGAGAGACCCAGTACTTC.

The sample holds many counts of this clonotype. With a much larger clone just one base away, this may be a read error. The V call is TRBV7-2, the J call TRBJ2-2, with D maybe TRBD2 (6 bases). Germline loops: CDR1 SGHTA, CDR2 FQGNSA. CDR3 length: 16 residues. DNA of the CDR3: TGTGTCAGCAGCTTGGTGCGGGCGGGGCCTTCCGGGGAGCTGTTTTTT. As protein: CVSSLVRAGPSGELFF.

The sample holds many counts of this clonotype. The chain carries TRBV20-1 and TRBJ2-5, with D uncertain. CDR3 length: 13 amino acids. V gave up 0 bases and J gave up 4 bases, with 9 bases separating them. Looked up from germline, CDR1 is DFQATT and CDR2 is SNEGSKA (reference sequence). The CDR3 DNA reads TGCAGTGCTAGAGATCGGCTAGGAGAGACCCAGTACTTC. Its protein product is CSARDRLGETQYF.

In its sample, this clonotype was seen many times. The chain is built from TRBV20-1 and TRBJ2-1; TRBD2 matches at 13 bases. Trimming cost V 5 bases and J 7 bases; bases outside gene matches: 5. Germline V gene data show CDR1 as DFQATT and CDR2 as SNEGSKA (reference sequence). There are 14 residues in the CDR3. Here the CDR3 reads CSALTSGGWNEQFF. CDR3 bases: TGCAGTGCTCTGACTAGCGGGGGGTGGAATGAGCAGTTCTTC.

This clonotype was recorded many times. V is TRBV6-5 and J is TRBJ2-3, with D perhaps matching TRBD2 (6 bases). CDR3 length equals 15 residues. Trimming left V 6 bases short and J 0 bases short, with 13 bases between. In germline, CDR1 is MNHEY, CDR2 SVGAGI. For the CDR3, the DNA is TGTGCCAGCAGGGGTCTAGCGCCTAGCACAGATACGCAGTATTTT. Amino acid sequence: CASRGLAPSTDTQYF.

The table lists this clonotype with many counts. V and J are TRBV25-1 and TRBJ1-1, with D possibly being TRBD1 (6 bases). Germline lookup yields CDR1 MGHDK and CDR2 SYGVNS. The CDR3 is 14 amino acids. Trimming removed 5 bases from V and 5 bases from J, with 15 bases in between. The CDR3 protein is CASSPQGRGTEAFF. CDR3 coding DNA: TGTGCCAGCAGTCCCCAGGGGCGAGGGACTGAAGCTTTCTTT. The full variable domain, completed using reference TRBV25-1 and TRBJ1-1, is EADIYQTPRYLVIGTGKKITLECSQTMGHDKMYWYQQDPGMELHLIHYSYGVNSTEKGDLSSESTVSRIRTEHFPLTLESARPSHTSQYLCASSPQGRGTEAFFGQGTRLTVV.